This T cell receptor beta chain was captured by sequencing in a study of blood T cells in healthy people across ages. A second PCR, run for about 6 to 11 cycles, used a sample-barcoded 5' primer plus a J-beta primer mix. All cDNA molecules were each tagged by a template-switch adaptor with 12 random nucleotides. Sequencing of every sample gave 3 million or more CDR3-containing paired-end reads. TCRdb redid the calling of the 5' RACE reads with MiXCR, one entry per CDR3 protein. The sample lists about 930,000 distinct CDR3 sequences; about 29% were seen once. V trimming: 6 bases; J trimming: 6 bases; junction bases outside the gene matches: 10. Per the germline V gene, CDR1 is MDHEN and CDR2 is SYDVKM. This CDR3 region has 15 residues. The data also belong to a second study, concerning T cells of mothers and their children. From that study: A few healthy Caucasian mothers, along with their six children, served as the donors. Each mother yielded more than 8 million TCR beta CDR3 reads. Each child yielded some 3 million reads.

The receptor was isolated from a woman between 40 and 50 years old in good health. Sample: blood. V gene TRBV28 combines with J gene TRBJ2-1; 8 nucleotides agree with TRBD2. CDR3 region: CASRSGGPLSNEQFF. For the CDR3, the DNA is TGTGCCAGCAGGAGCGGGGGCCCCCTCAGCAATGAGCAGTTCTTC.